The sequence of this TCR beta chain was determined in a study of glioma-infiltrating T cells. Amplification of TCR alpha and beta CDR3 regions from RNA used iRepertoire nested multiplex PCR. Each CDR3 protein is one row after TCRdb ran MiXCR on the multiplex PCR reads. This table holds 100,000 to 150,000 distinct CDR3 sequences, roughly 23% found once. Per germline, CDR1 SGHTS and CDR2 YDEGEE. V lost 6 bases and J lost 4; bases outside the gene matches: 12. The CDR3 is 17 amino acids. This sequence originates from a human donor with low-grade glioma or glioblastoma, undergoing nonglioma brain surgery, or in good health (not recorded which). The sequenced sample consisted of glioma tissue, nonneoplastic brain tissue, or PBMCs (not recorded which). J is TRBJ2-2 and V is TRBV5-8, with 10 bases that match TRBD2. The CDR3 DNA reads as TGTGCCAGCACCGCCCAATCTAGCGGGAGAACCACCGGGGAGCTGTTTTTT. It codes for CASTAQSSGRTTGELFF. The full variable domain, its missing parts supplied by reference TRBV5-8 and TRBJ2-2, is EAGVTQSPTHLIKTRGQQATLRCSPISGHTSVYWYQQALGLGLQFLLWYDEGEERNRGNFPPRFSGRQFPNYSSELNVNALELEDSALYLCASTAQSSGRTTGELFFGEGSRLTVL.